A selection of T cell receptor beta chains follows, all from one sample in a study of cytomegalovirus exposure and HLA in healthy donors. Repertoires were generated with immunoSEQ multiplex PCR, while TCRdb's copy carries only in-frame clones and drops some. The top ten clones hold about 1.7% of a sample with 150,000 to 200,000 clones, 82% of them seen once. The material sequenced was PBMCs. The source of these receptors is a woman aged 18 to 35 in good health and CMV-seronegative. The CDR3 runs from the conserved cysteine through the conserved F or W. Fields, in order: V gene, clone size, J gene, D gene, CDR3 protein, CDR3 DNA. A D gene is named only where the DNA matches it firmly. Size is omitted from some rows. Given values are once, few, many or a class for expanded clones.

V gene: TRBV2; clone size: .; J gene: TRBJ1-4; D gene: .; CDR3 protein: CASIRFGPGELTNEKLFF; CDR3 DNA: TGTGCCAGCATCCGCTTTGGTCCGGGTGAGCTCACTAATGAAAAACTGTTTTTT
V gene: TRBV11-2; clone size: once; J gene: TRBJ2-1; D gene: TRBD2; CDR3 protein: CASSLRNSGRANEQFF; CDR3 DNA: TGTGCCAGCAGCTTAAGAAATAGCGGGAGGGCCAATGAGCAGTTCTTC
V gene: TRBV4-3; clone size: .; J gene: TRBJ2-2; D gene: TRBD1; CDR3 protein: CASSQEGQGNTGELFF; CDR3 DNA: TGCGCCAGCAGCCAAGAGGGACAGGGGAACACCGGGGAGCTGTTTTTT
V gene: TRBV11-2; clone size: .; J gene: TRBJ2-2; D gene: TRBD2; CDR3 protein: CASSFNPAGSAGELFF; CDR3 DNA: TGTGCCAGCAGCTTCAATCCAGCGGGAAGTGCCGGGGAGCTGTTTTTT
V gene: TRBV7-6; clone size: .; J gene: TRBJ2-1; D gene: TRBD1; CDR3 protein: CASSFVGDSLSDNEQFF; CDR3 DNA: TGTGCCAGCAGCTTTGTTGGGGACAGCCTCTCGGACAATGAGCAGTTCTTC
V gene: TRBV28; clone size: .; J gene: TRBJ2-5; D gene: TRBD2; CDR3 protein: CASSPPGLAGEEETQYF; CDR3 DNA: TGTGCCAGCAGTCCCCCGGGACTAGCGGGGGAGGAAGAGACCCAGTACTTC
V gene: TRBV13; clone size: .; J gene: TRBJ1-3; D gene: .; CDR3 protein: CASSSKLSGNTIYF; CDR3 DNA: TGTGCCAGCAGCTCAAAACTCTCTGGAAACACCATATATTTT
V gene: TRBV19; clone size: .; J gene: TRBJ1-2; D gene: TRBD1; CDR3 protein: CASNTPGQASGYTF; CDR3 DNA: TGTGCCAGTAATACACCGGGACAGGCATCTGGCTACACCTTC
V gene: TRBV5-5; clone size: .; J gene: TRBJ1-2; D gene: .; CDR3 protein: CASSLGLREGRYGYTF; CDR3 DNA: TGTGCCAGCAGCTTGGGGTTAAGGGAGGGAAGGTATGGCTACACCTTC
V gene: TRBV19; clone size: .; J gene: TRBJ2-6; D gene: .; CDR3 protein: CASRQGSGANVLTF; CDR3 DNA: TGTGCCAGTCGTCAGGGCTCTGGGGCCAACGTCCTGACTTTC
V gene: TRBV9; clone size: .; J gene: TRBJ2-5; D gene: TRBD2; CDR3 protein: CASSPQTTSGPQEAQYF; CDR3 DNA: TGTGCCAGCAGCCCTCAAACGACTAGCGGGCCTCAAGAGGCCCAGTACTTC
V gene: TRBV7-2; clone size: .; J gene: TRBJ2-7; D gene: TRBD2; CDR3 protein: CASSLGGGRAGYF; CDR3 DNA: TGTGCCAGCAGCTTAGGGGGCGGGAGGGCCGGGTACTTC
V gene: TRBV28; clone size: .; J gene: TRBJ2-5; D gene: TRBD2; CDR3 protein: CASSLSGSGKETQYF; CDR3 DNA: TGTGCCAGCAGTTTATCGGGAAGCGGGAAGGAGACCCAGTACTTC
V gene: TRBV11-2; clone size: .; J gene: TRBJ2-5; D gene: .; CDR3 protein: CASSPRGQETQYF; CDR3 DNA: TGTGCCAGCAGCCCACGGGGCCAAGAGACCCAGTACTTC
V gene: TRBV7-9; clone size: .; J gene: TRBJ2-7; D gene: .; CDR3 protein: CSSSSNGYEQYF; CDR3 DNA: TGTTCCAGCAGCTCTAACGGGTACGAGCAGTACTTC
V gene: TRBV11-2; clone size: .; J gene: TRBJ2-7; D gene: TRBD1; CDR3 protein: CASSPDRGSSYEQYF; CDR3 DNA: TGTGCCAGCAGCCCGGACAGGGGGAGCTCCTACGAGCAGTACTTC
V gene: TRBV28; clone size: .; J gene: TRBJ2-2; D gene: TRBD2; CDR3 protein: CASRTSGRNTGELFF; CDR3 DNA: TGTGCCAGCAGGACTAGCGGGAGAAACACCGGGGAGCTGTTTTTT
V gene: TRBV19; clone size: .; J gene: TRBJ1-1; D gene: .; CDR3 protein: CASSRENTEAFF; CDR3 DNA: TGTGCCAGTAGCAGGGAGAACACTGAAGCTTTCTTT
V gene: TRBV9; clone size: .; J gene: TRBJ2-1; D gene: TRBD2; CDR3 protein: CASSVAGTSYNEQFF; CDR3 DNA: TGTGCCAGCAGCGTAGCGGGGACTAGCTACAATGAGCAGTTCTTC
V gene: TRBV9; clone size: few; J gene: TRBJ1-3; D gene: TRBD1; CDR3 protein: CASSAGTGGNTIYF; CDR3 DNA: TGTGCCAGCAGCGCCGGGACAGGCGGAAACACCATATATTTT
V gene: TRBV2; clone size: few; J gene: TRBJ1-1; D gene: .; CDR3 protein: CASSEVDSFSDEAFF; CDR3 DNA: TGTGCCAGCAGTGAAGTCGACAGTTTCTCTGACGAAGCTTTCTTT
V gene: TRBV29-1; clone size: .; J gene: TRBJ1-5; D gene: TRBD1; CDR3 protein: CSVGQGSNQPQHF; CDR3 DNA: TGCAGCGTGGGACAGGGAAGCAATCAGCCCCAGCATTTT
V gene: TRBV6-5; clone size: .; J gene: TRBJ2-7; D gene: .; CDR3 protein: CASSYSLPTSYEQYF; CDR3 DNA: TGTGCCAGCAGTTACTCGTTACCGACTAGCTACGAGCAGTACTTC
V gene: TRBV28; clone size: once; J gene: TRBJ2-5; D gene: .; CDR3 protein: CASSPGSGGSETQYF; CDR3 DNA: TGTGCCAGCAGCCCAGGCTCCGGGGGATCAGAGACCCAGTACTTC